This T cell receptor beta chain appears in the sequencing data of a study of T cells in women clearing cervical HPV infection. Study summary: Control women cleared a single incident HPV16 infection within 12 months.

CDR1 SGHAT and CDR2 FQNNGV come from the germline V gene. Trimming removed 1 base at V and 9 bases at J, with 12 bases between. The CDR3 covers 14 residues. The assay was immunoSEQ multiplex PCR, and TCRdb's table has in-frame clones only and misses some. The listing records tens of thousands of clones. Note on this clone: The CDR3 goes on 3 residues after the read ends, and that part is filled in from the germline J gene.

The specimen was blood buffy coat. The gene calls are TRBV11-2 and TRBJ1-4, with a tentative D call TRBD1 (6 bases). This clonotype originated in a woman aged 18 to 75 with a cervical HPV16 infection that either progressed to CIN3+ or cleared (not recorded which). CDR3 protein: CASSLGMGAQKLFF. The CDR3 bases that were read are TGTGCCAGCAGCTTAGGGATGGGGGCCCAAAAA.